The 30 T cell receptor beta chains below come from one sample, sequenced in a study of OX40 agonist ivuxolimab in advanced cancers. Receptors were amplified or captured by the immunoSEQ multiplex PCR assay. Not all clones reach the TCRdb copy of this immuneACCESS table, which keeps in-frame sequences only. Checked studies attribute under half of the gap to unresolved V genes and leave the rest unexplained. The sample table lists 50,000 to 65,000 clones, around 85% of them with a count of one. The ten largest clones take up about 1% of the sample. The sequenced sample was CD4+ or CD8+ T cells sorted from blood, obtained in a trial of the OX40 agonist ivuxolimab. These receptors were taken from an adult with an advanced solid tumor such as melanoma, head and neck, liver or kidney cancer.

The V gene is TRBV30, the J gene TRBJ2-7; D is undetermined. The germline V gene encodes CDR1 GTSNPN and CDR2 SVGIG (reference sequence). The CDR3 contains 13 residues. Trimming stripped 2 bases from V and 0 bases from J, with 8 bases between. DNA of the CDR3: TGTGCCTGGAGTTCCGGACGCTCCTACGAGCAGTACTTC. This codes for CAWSSGRSYEQYF.

With respect to this clone: One end of the junction varies from germline; a read error may be responsible. The rearrangement links TRBV19 to TRBJ1-2; D not certain. This CDR3 comprises 11 residues. Germline values: CDR1 LNHDA, CDR2 SQIVND (reference sequence). The CDR3 loop is CASSRMEGYIF. CDR3 in DNA: TGTGCCAGTAGTAGGATGGAAGGCTACATCTTC.

The rearrangement uses TRBV4-2 and TRBJ1-3; possibly TRBD1 for D (6 bases). V dropped 1 base and J dropped 0 bases, with 10 bases sitting between them. The CDR3 has 16 residues. Germline-derived CDR1 and CDR2 are LGHNA and YNFKEQ. CDR3 protein: CASSQADRPSGNTIYF. The CDR3 bases are TGTGCCAGCAGCCAAGCAGACAGGCCCTCTGGAAACACCATATATTTT.

The chain recombines TRBV5-1 with TRBJ2-1; D gene ambiguous. Germline V gene lookup returns CDR1 SGHRS and CDR2 YFSETQ. Deletions cut 1 base from V and 5 bases from J, with 10 bases between. This CDR3 is 14 amino acids long. The CDR3 loop reads CASSLMGFNNEQFF. The CDR3 nucleotides are TGCGCCAGCAGCTTGATGGGATTCAACAATGAGCAGTTCTTC.

The gene calls are TRBV7-9 and TRBJ1-2; D gene unclear. V dropped 6 bases and J dropped 8 bases, with 10 bases sitting between them. This CDR3 comprises 11 residues. Germline V gene data show CDR1 as SEHNR and CDR2 as FQNEAQ (reference sequence). The CDR3 loop is CASSWIQGYTF. The DNA of the CDR3 is TGTGCCAGCAGTTGGATCCAGGGCTACACCTTC.

The V call is TRBV5-1, the J call TRBJ2-5, with TRBD1 as a possible D gene (5 bases). This CDR3 comprises 12 residues. V was clipped by 6 bases and J by 4 bases, with 10 bases between them. Looked up from germline, CDR1 is SGHRS and CDR2 is YFSETQ. This CDR3 reads CASTDSSETQYF. The CDR3 DNA reads TGCGCCAGCACCGACAGTTCAGAGACCCAGTACTTC.

The CDR3 region has the DNA TGTGCCAGCAGTGGTTTCGCGCCTTTTCAAGAGACCCAGTACTTC. Translating gives CASSGFAPFQETQYF. The V and J genes are TRBV6-4 and TRBJ2-5; no definite D call. There are 15 residues in the CDR3. In germline, CDR1 is MRHNA, CDR2 SNTAGT. V gave up 4 bases and J gave up 2 bases, with 14 bases separating them.

The rearrangement joins TRBV10-2 to TRBJ2-5; D unresolved. Trimming pared 8 bases from V and 1 base from J, leaving 8 bases between. This CDR3 is 12 amino acids long. The germline V gene encodes CDR1 WSHSY and CDR2 SAAADI. The CDR3 loop reads CASAVVQETQYF. The CDR3 bases are TGCGCCAGCGCTGTGGTCCAAGAGACCCAGTACTTC.

This chain uses TRBV11-2 with TRBJ1-6; D remains unclear. This CDR3 region has 13 residues. The V gene lost 0 bases and the J gene lost 9 bases, with 6 bases spanning the gap. Germline CDR1 SGHAT, CDR2 FQNNGV. CDR3 in amino acids: CASSLDRSSPLHF. The CDR3 DNA follows: TGTGCCAGCAGCTTAGATCGGAGTTCACCCCTCCACTTT.

The gene calls are TRBV11-2 and TRBJ2-5; D not resolved. The length of the CDR3 is 17 residues. CDR1 and CDR2 from the germline V gene are SGHAT and FQNNGV. Trimming stripped 1 base from V and 5 bases from J, with 20 bases between. CDR3 DNA: TGTGCCAGCAGCTTAGTAACGGACGGGCTGGGTCGGGAGACCCAGTACTTC. Its protein is CASSLVTDGLGRETQYF.

The CDR3 DNA follows: TGTGCCAGCAGCTTGGAAAGGGCCGTAGCTGGGGCTGGCTACACCTTC. Translation gives CASSLERAVAGAGYTF. The J gene is TRBJ1-2, the V gene TRBV5-6; a weak D match, TRBD1 (5 bases). This CDR3 has 16 amino acids. The V end was cut by 0 bases, the J end by 7 bases, with 19 bases between. Germline CDR1 SGHDT, CDR2 YYEEEE.

V and J are TRBV7-2 and TRBJ2-1; 10 bases agree with TRBD2. Germline loops: CDR1 SGHTA, CDR2 FQGNSA. The length of the CDR3 is 17 residues. Trimming at V came to 5 bases and at J to 16 bases, leaving 23 bases not matched to a gene. CDR3 in amino acids: CASSPSVGLAGDHPPFF. In DNA form, the CDR3 reads TGTGCCAGCAGCCCCTCGGTGGGGCTAGCGGGGGACCACCCGCCCTTCTTC.

The chain employs TRBV30 and TRBJ1-3; D not resolved. The ends were cut back, 5 bases at V and 3 bases at J, with 8 bases in the middle. This CDR3 region has 12 residues. CDR1 and CDR2 (germline): GTSNPN, SVGIG (reference sequence). The CDR3 sequence is CAWPYGGNTIYF. In DNA, the CDR3 is TGTGCCTGGCCGTACGGTGGAAACACCATATATTTT.

V gene TRBV5-5 combines with J gene TRBJ1-6; maybe TRBD1 (6 bases). Trimming took off 0 bases at V and 8 bases at J, with 12 bases between the two ends. This CDR3 comprises 15 residues. CDR1 and CDR2 (germline): SGHKS, YYEKEE (reference sequence). CDR3 DNA sequence: TGTGCCAGCAGCTTGGGGACAGTTCCCCATTCACCCCTCCACTTT. Amino acid sequence: CASSLGTVPHSPLHF. Full variable domain (missing parts from reference TRBV5-5 and TRBJ1-6): DAGVTQSPTHLIKTRGQQVTLRCSPISGHKSVSWYQQVLGQGPQFIFQYYEKEERGRGNFPDRFSARQFPNYSSELNVNALLLGDSALYLCASSLGTVPHSPLHFGNGTRLTVT.

CDR3 nucleotides: TGCGCCAGCAGCCCATCAGGGGTTCAAGAGACCCAGTACTTC. It specifies CASSPSGVQETQYF. The J gene is TRBJ2-5, the V gene TRBV4-1, with D possibly being TRBD1 (6 bases). V was trimmed by 4 bases and J by 2 bases, leaving 11 bases between them. Germline loops: CDR1 MGHRA, CDR2 YSYEKL. This CDR3 is built from 14 residues.

V is TRBV7-9 and J is TRBJ1-1; D gene uncertain. CDR3 size: 12 residues. The V gene lost 5 bases and the J gene lost 10 bases, with 14 bases spanning the gap. Germline V gene lookup returns CDR1 SEHNR and CDR2 FQNEAQ (reference sequence). The CDR3 nucleotides are TGTGCCAGCAGCCAAGGTGTCGGAGGAGCTTTCTTT. It encodes CASSQGVGGAFF.

The CDR3, as DNA: TGTGCCAGCAGCTCCCCGTCCGAGGGGAGTGCGCAGTTCTTC. Its protein product is CASSSPSEGSAQFF. This chain links TRBV7-6 with TRBJ2-1, with D perhaps assigned TRBD1 or TRBD2 (5 bases each). Germline V gene sequence: CDR1 SGHVS, CDR2 FNYEAQ. The CDR3 is 14 residues long. V lost 4 bases and J 12 bases, leaving 19 bases between the germline ends.

The gene calls are TRBV19 and TRBJ1-1; no reliable D call. The V gene's germline CDR1 is LNHDA and CDR2 SQIVND (reference sequence). The germline V and J ends were trimmed by 0 bases and 4 bases, with 6 bases remaining between them. The CDR3 covers 13 residues. The CDR3 sequence is CASSIEAATEAFF. The CDR3 nucleotides are TGTGCCAGTAGTATAGAGGCCGCCACTGAAGCTTTCTTT.

The chain combines TRBV4-1 with TRBJ1-2, with D perhaps TRBD1 (5 bases). The ends were cut back, 0 bases at V and 5 bases at J, with 10 bases in the middle. Germline-derived CDR1 and CDR2 are MGHRA and YSYEKL. The CDR3 totals 14 residues. The CDR3 loop is CASSQETGLYGYTF. In DNA, the CDR3 is TGCGCCAGCAGCCAAGAAACAGGTTTATATGGCTACACCTTC.

This chain connects TRBV7-2 to TRBJ2-2, with D possibly TRBD1 on 5 matching bases. The CDR3 is made up of 15 amino acids. Germline loops: CDR1 SGHTA, CDR2 FQGNSA. Between the trimmed V and J ends, which lost 5 bases and 8 bases, there was a span of 18 bases. Written as DNA, the CDR3 is TGTGCCAGCAGCGCAAACCCGGCAGGGCTAGGGGAGCTGTTTTTT. Translated, it gives CASSANPAGLGELFF. Supplemented by reference TRBV7-2 and TRBJ2-2, the full variable domain reads GAGVSQSPSNKVTEKGKDVELRCDPISGHTALYWYRQSLGQGLEFLIYFQGNSAPDKSGLPSDRFSAERTGGSVSTLTIQRTQQEDSAVYLCASSANPAGLGELFFGEGSRLTVL.

This sequence joins TRBV30 and TRBJ2-7, with TRBD1 matching over 9 bases. The CDR3 has 12 residues. Germline CDR1 and CDR2: GTSNPN and SVGIG (reference sequence). This CDR3 reads CSFGTGYYEQYF. The CDR3 DNA reads TGTAGCTTCGGGACAGGGTACTACGAGCAGTACTTC. Full variable domain (missing parts from reference TRBV30 and TRBJ2-7): SQTIHQWPATLVQPVGSPLSLECTVEGTSNPNLYWYRQAAGRGLQLLFYSVGIGQISSEVPQNLSASRPQDRQFILSSKKLLLSDSGFYLCSFGTGYYEQYFGPGTRLTVT.

The J gene is TRBJ2-7, the V gene TRBV5-1, with D possibly being TRBD1 (6 bases). The V and J ends lost 4 bases and 5 bases respectively, with 16 bases between them. Germline loops: CDR1 SGHRS, CDR2 YFSETQ. This CDR3 has 14 residues. CDR3 nucleotides: TGCGCCAGCAGCAACCCAGGGGAAGCCCACGAGCAGTACTTC. Translation gives CASSNPGEAHEQYF.

This clone was counted once. The gene calls are TRBV15 and TRBJ2-5, with 9 bases identical to TRBD1. Unmatched junction bases numbered 5, after V lost 1 base and J lost 5 bases. This CDR3 region has 15 residues. CDR1 and CDR2 (germline): LNHNV, YYDKDF (reference sequence). CDR3 nucleotides: TGTGCCACCAGCAGAGGGACAGGGGCCGTGGAGACCCAGTACTTC. Amino acids: CATSRGTGAVETQYF.

Only a few counts were recorded for this clone. The chain couples TRBV5-1 to TRBJ2-1, with 7 bases identical to TRBD2. This CDR3 contains 14 residues. CDR1 is SGHRS, CDR2 YFSETQ, per germline. Trimming took 6 bases from V and 8 from J; bases not matched to a gene: 11. The DNA of the CDR3 is TGCGCCAGCACCCGTGGGGGGGGAAGATATGAGCAGTTCTTC. It translates to CASTRGGGRYEQFF.

This clone was recorded a few times. This rearrangement joins TRBV19 to TRBJ2-5, with 7 nucleotides matching TRBD1. The CDR3 extends over 14 amino acids. J gave up 7 bases and V 0 bases, and 5 bases lay outside the gene matches. The germline V gene has CDR1 LNHDA and CDR2 SQIVND (reference sequence). In DNA, the CDR3 is TGTGCCAGTAGTATAGATCTACACAGGGGGACCCAGTACTTC. It specifies CASSIDLHRGTQYF.

This chain connects TRBV6-5 to TRBJ1-4; D gene uncertain. V was clipped by 4 bases and J by 8 bases, with 17 bases between them. The CDR3 has 15 amino acids. Germline lookup yields CDR1 MNHEY and CDR2 SVGAGI. The CDR3 sequence is CASSFNDRSREKLFF. Here the CDR3 DNA reads TGTGCCAGCAGTTTTAACGATCGGAGTAGGGAAAAACTGTTTTTT.

This clone was observed at least ten times. The CDR3: CASSRNRALTNEKLFF. As DNA, the CDR3 is TGCGCCAGCAGCCGGAACAGGGCTTTGACTAATGAAAAACTGTTTTTT. The chain joins TRBV4-3 to TRBJ1-4; D perhaps matches TRBD1 (6 bases). Germline assignment: CDR1 LGHNA and CDR2 YSLEER. V lost 4 bases and J lost 2, with 14 bases in between. This CDR3 comprises 16 residues.

The V call is TRBV7-7, the J call TRBJ2-1; D possibly corresponds to TRBD2 (6 bases). Deletions cut 5 bases from V and 5 bases from J, with 13 bases between. Germline values: CDR1 SSHAT, CDR2 FNYEAQ (reference sequence). The CDR3 covers 14 residues. The CDR3 loop is CASSRGTGNNEQFF. The CDR3 nucleotides read TGTGCCAGCAGCCGGGGGACGGGAAACAATGAGCAGTTCTTC.

The chain links TRBV11-2 to TRBJ2-7; 8 nucleotides align to TRBD1. CDR1 SGHAT and CDR2 FQNNGV come from the germline V gene. The J segment lost 0 bases and the V segment lost 5 bases, leaving 6 bases of the junction unmatched. The CDR3 is made up of 15 amino acids. The CDR3 spells CASSQGQANSYEQYF. The CDR3 DNA is TGTGCCAGCAGCCAGGGACAGGCGAACTCCTACGAGCAGTACTTC.

This clone was seen only once. This chain uses TRBV18 with TRBJ1-1; tentatively, D is TRBD1 (6 bases). Germline V gene sequence: CDR1 KGHSH, CDR2 LQKENI. Trimming removed 3 bases from V and 8 bases from J, with 19 bases in between. The CDR3 runs 15 residues. The CDR3 protein is CASSPRPTGQAEAFF. The CDR3 bases are TGTGCCAGCTCACCCCGACCGACAGGTCAAGCGGAAGCTTTCTTT.